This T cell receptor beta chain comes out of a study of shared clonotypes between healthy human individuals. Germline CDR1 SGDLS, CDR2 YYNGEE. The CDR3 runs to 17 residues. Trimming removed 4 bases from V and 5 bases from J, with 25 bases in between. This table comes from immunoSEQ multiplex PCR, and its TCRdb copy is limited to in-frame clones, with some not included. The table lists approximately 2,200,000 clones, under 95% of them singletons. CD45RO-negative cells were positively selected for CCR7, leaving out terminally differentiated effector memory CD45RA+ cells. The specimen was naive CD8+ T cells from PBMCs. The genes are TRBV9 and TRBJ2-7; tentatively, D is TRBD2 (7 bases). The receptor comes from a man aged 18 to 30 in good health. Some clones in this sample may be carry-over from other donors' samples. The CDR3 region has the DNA TGTGCCAGCAGCCTCCCGAGGGGGGGAGGGCCTAGGAACGAGCAGTACTTC. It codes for CASSLPRGGGPRNEQYF.